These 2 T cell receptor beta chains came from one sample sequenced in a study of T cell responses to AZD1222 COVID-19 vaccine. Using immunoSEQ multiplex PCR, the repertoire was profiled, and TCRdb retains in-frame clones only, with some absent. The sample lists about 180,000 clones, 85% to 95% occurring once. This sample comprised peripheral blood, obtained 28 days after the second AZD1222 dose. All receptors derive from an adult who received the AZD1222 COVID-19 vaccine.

In nucleotides, the CDR3 is TGTGCCAGCAGTCGCTGGACACCGAACACTGAAGCTTTCTTT. This gives the protein CASSRWTPNTEAFF. This rearrangement joins TRBV28 to TRBJ1-1; a weak D match, TRBD1 (5 bases). This CDR3 region has 14 residues. Germline CDR1 is MDHEN and CDR2 is SYDVKM. Between the trimmed V and J ends, which lost 5 bases and 1 base, there was a span of 11 bases.

The CDR3 loop reads CASSLGDLAKNIQYF. Here the CDR3 DNA reads TGTGCCAGCAGCTTAGGGGACCTAGCCAAAAACATTCAGTACTTC. The J gene is TRBJ2-4, the V gene TRBV11-2, with D possibly called TRBD1 or TRBD2 (5 bases each). CDR1 is SGHAT and CDR2 is FQNNGV in the germline V gene. CDR3 length equals 15 residues. V gave up 1 base and J gave up 0 bases, with 7 bases separating them.